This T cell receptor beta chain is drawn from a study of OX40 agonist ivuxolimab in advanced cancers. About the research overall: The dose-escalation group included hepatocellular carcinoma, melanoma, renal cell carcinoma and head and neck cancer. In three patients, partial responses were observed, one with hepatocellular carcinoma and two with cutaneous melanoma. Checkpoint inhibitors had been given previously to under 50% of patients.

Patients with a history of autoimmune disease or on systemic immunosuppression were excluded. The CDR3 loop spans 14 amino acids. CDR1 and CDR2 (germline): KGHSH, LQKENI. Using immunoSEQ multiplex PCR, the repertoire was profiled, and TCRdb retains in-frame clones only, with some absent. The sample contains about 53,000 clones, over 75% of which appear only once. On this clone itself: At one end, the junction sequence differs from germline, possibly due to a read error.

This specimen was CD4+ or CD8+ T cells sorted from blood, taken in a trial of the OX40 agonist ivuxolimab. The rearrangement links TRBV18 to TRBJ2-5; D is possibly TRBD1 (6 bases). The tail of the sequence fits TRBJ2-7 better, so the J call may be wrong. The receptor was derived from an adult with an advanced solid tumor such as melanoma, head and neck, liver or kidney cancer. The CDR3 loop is CASSSPGQNYEQYF. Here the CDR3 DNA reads TGTGCCAGCTCATCACCGGGACAAAATTACGAGCAGTACTTC.